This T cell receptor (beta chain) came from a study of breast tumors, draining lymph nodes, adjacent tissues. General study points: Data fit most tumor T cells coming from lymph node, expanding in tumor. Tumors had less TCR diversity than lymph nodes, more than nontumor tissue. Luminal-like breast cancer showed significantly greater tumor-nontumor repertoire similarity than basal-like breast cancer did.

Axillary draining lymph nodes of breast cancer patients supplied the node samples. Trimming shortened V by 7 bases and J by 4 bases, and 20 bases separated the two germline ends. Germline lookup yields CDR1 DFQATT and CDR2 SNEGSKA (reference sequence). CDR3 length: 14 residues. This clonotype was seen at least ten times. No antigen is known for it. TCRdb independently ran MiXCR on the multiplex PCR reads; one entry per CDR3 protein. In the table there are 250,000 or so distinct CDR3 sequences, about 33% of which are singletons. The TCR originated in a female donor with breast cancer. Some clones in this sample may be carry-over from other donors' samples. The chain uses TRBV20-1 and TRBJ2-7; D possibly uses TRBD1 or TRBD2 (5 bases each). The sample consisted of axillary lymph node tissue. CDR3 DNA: TGCAGTGTCCAAGGGGACGGAGACCTGTACGAGCAGTACTTC. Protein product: CSVQGDGDLYEQYF.